This T cell receptor beta chain was identified during a study of T-cell memory formation after mild COVID-19. As for the study in general: For the most part, TCR clusters were specific to one donor. The study, taken as a whole, reports: A second wave of clones peaked on day 37, and their SARS-CoV-2 specificity went unconfirmed. Balance between CD4 and CD8 was seen in clones contracting day 15 to 85, and a CD4+ lean was seen in later expanders.

This CDR3 spans 16 amino acids. V was shortened by 6 bases and J by 1 base, with 16 bases between the two germline ends. Germline V gene sequence: CDR1 MNHEY, CDR2 SVGEGT. This clonotype was seen a handful of times. Its antigen is unknown. TCRdb reprocessed the 5' RACE reads via MiXCR and lists one record per CDR3 protein. This sample has about 280,000 distinct CDR3 sequences, with over 7% found just once. The chain is built from TRBV6-2 or TRBV6-3 and TRBJ1-5, with D perhaps matching TRBD1 (6 bases). The sequencing sample was made of PBMCs or a T cell subset sorted from them (not recorded which). This clonotype was obtained from a man aged 18 to 29 who had mild COVID-19 (a few samples of this study predate the infection). Cell type and time point are not known. The CDR3 protein is CASRKGGTGSNQPQHF. The CDR3 coding sequence is TGTGCCAGCAGAAAAGGGGGGACGGGAAGCAATCAGCCCCAGCATTTT.